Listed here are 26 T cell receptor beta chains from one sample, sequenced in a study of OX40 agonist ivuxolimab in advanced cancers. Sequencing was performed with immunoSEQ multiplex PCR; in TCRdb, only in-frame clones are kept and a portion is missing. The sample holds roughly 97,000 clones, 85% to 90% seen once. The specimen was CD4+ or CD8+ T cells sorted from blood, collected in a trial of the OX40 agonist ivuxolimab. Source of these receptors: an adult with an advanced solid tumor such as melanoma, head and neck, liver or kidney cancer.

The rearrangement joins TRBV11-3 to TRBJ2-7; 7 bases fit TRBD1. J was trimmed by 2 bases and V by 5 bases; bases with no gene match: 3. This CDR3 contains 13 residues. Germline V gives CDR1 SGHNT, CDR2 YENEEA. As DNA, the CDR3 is TGTGCCAGCAGCCAGGGGGATGCCTACGAGCAGTACTTC. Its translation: CASSQGDAYEQYF.

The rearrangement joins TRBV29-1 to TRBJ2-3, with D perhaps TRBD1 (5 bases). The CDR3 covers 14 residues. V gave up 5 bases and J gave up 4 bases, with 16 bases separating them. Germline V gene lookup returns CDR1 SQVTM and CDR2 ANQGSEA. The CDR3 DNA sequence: TGCAGCGTTTTAAAACAGGTTGGGCCAGATACGCAGTATTTT. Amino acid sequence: CSVLKQVGPDTQYF.

CDR3 protein: CASSPDWGTYEQYF. Written as DNA, the CDR3 is TGTGCCAGCAGCCCCGATTGGGGGACCTACGAGCAGTACTTC. The chain couples TRBV5-4 to TRBJ2-7; D might be TRBD1 or TRBD2, each matching 5 bases. CDR1 is SGHNT, CDR2 YYREEE, per germline (reference sequence). The CDR3 spans 14 residues. Trimming pared 4 bases from V and 2 bases from J, leaving 13 bases between. Supplemented by reference TRBV5-4 and TRBJ2-7, the full variable domain reads ETGVTQSPTHLIKTRGQQVTLRCSSQSGHNTVSWYQQALGQGPQFIFQYYREEENGRGNFPPRFSGLQFPNYSSELNVNALELDDSALYLCASSPDWGTYEQYFGPGTRLTVT.

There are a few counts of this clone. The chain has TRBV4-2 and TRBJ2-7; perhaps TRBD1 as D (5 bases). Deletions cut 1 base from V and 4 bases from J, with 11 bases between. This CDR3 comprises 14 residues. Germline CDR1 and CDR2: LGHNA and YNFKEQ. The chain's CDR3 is CASSQGQQLYEQYF. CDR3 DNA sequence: TGTGCCAGCAGCCAAGGACAGCAACTGTACGAGCAGTACTTC.

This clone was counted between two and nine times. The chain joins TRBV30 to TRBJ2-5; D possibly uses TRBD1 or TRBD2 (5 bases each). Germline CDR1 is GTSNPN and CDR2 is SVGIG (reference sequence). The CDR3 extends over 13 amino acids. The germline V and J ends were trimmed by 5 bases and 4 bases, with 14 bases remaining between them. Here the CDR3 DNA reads TGTGCCTGGGGCCGGGGCCTACGAGAGACCCAGTACTTC. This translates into CAWGRGLRETQYF.

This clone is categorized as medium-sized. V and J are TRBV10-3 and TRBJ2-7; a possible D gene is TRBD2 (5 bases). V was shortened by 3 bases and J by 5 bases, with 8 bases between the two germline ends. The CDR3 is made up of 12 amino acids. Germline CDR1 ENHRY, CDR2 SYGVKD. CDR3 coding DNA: TGTGCCATCAGTGATCTCGGGGACGAGCAGTACTTC. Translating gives CAISDLGDEQYF.

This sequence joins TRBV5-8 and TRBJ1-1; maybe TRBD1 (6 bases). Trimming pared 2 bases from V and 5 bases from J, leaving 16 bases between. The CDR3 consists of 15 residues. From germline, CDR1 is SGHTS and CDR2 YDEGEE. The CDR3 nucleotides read TGTGCCAGCAGCTTTAGATTACAGGGAGGGACTGAAGCTTTCTTT. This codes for CASSFRLQGGTEAFF. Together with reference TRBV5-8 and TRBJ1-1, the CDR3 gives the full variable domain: EAGVTQSPTHLIKTRGQQATLRCSPISGHTSVYWYQQALGLGLQFLLWYDEGEERNRGNFPPRFSGRQFPNYSSELNVNALELEDSALYLCASSFRLQGGTEAFFGQGTRLTVV.

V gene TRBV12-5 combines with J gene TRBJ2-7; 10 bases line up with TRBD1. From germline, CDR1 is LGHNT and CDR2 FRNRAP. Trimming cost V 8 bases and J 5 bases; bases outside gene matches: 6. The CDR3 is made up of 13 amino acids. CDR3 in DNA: TGTGCTAGTTCGGGACAGGGGATAAACGAGCAGTACTTC. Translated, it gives CASSGQGINEQYF.

CDR3: CASSETGIYEQYF. DNA of the CDR3: TGTGCCAGCAGTGAAACAGGGATCTACGAGCAGTACTTC. This chain joins TRBV6-1 and TRBJ2-7, with D tentatively TRBD1 (6 bases). The CDR3 runs 13 residues. V was trimmed by 2 bases and J by 3 bases, leaving 8 bases between them. Per germline, CDR1 MNHNS and CDR2 SASEGT.

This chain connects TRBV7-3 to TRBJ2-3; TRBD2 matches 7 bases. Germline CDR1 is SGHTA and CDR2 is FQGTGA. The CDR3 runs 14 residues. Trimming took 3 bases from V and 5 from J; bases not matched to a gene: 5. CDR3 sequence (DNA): TGTGCCAGCAGCTTGGGGGGGAGTGTAGATACGCAGTATTTT. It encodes CASSLGGSVDTQYF.

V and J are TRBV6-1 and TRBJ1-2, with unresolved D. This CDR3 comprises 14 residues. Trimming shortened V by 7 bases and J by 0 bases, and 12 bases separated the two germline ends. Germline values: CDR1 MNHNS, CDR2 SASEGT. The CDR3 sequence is CASNLGGSNYGYTF. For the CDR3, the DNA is TGTGCCAGCAATCTGGGCGGTTCTAACTATGGCTACACCTTC.

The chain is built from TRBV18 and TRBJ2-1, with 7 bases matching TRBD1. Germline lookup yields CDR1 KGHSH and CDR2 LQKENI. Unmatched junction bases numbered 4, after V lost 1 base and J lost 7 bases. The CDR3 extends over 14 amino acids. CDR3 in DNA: TGTGCCAGCTCACCACAGGGGGCGCGAAATGAGCAGTTCTTC. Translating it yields CASSPQGARNEQFF. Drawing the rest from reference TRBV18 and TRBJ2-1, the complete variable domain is NAGVMQNPRHLVRRRGQEARLRCSPMKGHSHVYWYRQLPEEGLKFMVYLQKENIIDESGMPKERFSAEFPKEGPSILRIQQVVRGDSAAYFCASSPQGARNEQFFGPGTRLTVL.

The CDR3 sequence: CASSLDSGGRVFEAFF. The CDR3 nucleotides read TGTGCCAGCAGCTTAGACAGCGGGGGTCGGGTTTTTGAAGCTTTCTTT. V is TRBV7-8 and J is TRBJ1-1; D possibly corresponds to TRBD1 (5 bases). Trimming cost V 1 base and J 7 bases, with 19 bases left between them. Germline CDR1 and CDR2: SGHVS and FQNEAQ. CDR3 length: 16 amino acids.

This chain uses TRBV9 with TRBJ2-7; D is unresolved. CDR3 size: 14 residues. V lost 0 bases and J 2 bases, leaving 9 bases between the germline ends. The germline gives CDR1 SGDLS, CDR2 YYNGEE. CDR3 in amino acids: CASSVDQGTYEQYF. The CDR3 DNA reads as TGTGCCAGCAGCGTAGACCAAGGGACCTACGAGCAGTACTTC.

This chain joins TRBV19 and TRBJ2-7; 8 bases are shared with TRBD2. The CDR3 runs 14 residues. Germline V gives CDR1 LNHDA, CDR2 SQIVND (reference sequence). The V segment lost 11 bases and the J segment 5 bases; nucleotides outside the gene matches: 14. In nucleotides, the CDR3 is TGTGCCGCCTCTTCCGGGACTAGGACCCACGAGCAGTACTTC. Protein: CAASSGTRTHEQYF.

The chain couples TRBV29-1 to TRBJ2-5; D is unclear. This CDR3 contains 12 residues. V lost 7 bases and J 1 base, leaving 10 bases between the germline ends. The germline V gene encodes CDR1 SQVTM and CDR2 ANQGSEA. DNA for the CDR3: TGCAGCGCGAGTGGCAGCCAAGAGACCCAGTACTTC. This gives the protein CSASGSQETQYF.

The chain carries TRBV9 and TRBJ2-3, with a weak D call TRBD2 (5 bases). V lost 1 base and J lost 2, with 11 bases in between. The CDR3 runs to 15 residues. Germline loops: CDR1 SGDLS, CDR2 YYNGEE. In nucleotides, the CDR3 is TGTGCCAGCAGCGTAAGGGAGTTTTACACAGATACGCAGTATTTT. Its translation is CASSVREFYTDTQYF.

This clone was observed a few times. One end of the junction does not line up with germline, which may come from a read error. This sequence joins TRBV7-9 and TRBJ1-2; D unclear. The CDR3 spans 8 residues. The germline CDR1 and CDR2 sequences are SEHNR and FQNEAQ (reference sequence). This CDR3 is CASSLDSF. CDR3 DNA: TGTGCCAGCAGCTTAGATTCCTTC.

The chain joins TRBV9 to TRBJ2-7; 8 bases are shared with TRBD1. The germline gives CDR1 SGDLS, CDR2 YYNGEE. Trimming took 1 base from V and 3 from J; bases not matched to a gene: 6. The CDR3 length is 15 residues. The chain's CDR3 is CASSVSTGESYEQYF. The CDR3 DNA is TGTGCCAGCAGCGTATCGACAGGGGAGAGCTACGAGCAGTACTTC.

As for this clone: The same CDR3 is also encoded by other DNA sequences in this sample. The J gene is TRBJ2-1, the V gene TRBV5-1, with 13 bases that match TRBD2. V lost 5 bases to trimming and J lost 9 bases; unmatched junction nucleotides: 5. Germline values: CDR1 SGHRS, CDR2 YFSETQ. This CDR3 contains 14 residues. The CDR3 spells CASSLRLAGGEQFF. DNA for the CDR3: TGCGCCAGCAGTTTAAGACTAGCGGGGGGTGAGCAGTTCTTC.

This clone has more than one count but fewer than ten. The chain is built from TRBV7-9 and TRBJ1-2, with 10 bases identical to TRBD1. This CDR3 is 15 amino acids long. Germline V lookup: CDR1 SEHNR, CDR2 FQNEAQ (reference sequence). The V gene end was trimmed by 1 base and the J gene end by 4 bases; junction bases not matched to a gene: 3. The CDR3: CASSLGQGASYGYTF. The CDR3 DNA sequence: TGTGCCAGCAGCTTAGGACAGGGGGCCAGCTATGGCTACACCTTC.

CDR3 nucleotides: TGTGCCAGCAGCTTGGAATCATACCAACTCACTGAAGCTTTCTTT. It translates to CASSLESYQLTEAFF. V is TRBV5-6 and J is TRBJ1-1; D uncertain. Germline CDR1 SGHDT, CDR2 YYEEEE. This CDR3 is built from 15 residues. Trimming pared 0 bases from V and 4 bases from J, leaving 13 bases between.

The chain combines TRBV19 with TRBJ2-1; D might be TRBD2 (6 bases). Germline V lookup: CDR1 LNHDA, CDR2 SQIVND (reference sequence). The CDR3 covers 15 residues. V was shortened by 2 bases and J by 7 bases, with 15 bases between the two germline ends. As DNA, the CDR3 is TGTGCCAGTAGTATAACAGGCCTGGAGGGGAATGAGCAGTTCTTC. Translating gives CASSITGLEGNEQFF.

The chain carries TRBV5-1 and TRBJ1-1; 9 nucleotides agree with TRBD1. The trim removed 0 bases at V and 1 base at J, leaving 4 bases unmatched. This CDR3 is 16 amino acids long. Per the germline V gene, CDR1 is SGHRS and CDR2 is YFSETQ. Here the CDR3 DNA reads TGCGCCAGCAGCTTGGGACCGGGACAGGGGAACACTGAAGCTTTCTTT. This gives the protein CASSLGPGQGNTEAFF.

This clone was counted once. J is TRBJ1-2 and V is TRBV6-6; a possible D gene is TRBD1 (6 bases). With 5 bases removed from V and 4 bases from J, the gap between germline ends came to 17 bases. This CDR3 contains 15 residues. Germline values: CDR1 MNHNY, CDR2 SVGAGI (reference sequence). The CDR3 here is CASSPSGGASYGYTF. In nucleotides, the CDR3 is TGTGCCAGCAGTCCATCGGGGGGCGCATCCTATGGCTACACCTTC.

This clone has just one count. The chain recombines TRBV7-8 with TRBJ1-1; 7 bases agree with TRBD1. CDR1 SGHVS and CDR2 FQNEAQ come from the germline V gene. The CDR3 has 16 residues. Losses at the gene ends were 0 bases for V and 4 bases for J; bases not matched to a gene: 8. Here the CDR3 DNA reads TGTGCCAGCAGCTTAGCCCGGGCAGGGGGTCCCACTGAAGCTTTCTTT. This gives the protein CASSLARAGGPTEAFF.